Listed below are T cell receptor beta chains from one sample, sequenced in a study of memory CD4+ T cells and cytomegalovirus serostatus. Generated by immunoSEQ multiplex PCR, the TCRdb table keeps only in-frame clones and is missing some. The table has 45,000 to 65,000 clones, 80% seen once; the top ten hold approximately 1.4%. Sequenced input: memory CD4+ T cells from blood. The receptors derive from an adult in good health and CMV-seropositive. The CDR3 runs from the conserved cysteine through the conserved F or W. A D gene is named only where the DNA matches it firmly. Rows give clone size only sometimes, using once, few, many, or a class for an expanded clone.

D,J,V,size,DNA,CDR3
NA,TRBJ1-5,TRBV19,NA,TGTGCCAGTAGTATCTCGGCTGTCTATAGCAATCAGCCCCAGCATTTT,CASSISAVYSNQPQHF
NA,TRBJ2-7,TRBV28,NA,TGTGCCAGCAGTACTACGGGACTCACTCGGTACGAGCAGTACTTC,CASSTTGLTRYEQYF
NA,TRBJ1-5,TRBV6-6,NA,TGTGCCAGCAGTTACAGGAATAGCAATCAGCCCCAGCATTTT,CASSYRNSNQPQHF
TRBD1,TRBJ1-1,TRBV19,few,TGTGCCAGTAGTAGACCGGGACAGGTGAACACTGAAGCTTTCTTT,CASSRPGQVNTEAFF
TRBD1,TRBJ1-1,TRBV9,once,TGTGCCAGCAGCGTATTTGACAGGGCGGCTGACACTGAAGCTTTCTTT,CASSVFDRAADTEAFF
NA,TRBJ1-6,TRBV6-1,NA,TGTGCCAGCAGTCGGGACACTCAGAATTCACCCCTCCACTTT,CASSRDTQNSPLHF
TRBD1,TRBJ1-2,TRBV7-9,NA,TGTGCCAGCAGCACCCCCCAGCTGGGACAGCTCTATGGCTACACCTTC,CASSTPQLGQLYGYTF
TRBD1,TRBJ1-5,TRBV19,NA,TGTGCCAGTAGTCTTCGACAGGGGGGAGGTCAGCCCCAGCATTTT,CASSLRQGGGQPQHF
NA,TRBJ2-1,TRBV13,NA,TGTGCCAGCAGCAGACGGGCGCCCTGGGGGAATGAGCAGTTCTTC,CASSRRAPWGNEQFF
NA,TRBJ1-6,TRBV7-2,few,TGTGCCAGCAGCGACGGCGGGAGCCTCAATTCACCCCTCCACTTT,CASSDGGSLNSPLHF
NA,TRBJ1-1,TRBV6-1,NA,TGTGCCAGCAGGGAAAGGGCCCCCACTGAAGCTTTCTTT,CASRERAPTEAFF
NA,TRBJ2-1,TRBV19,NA,TGTGCCAGTAGTATAGGTCCGACTGAGCAGTTCTTC,CASSIGPTEQFF
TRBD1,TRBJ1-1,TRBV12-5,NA,TGTGCTAGTGGTACGGCAGGGGGCACTGAAGCTTTCTTT,CASGTAGGTEAFF
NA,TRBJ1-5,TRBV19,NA,TGTGCCAGTAGTATATTGGTGAAGTATAGCAATCAGCCCCAGCATTTT,CASSILVKYSNQPQHF
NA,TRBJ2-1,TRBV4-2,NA,TGTGCCAGCAGCCCGTGGCGGGGGCTCCCGGGTTCTTCCTACAATGAGCAGTTCTTC,CASSPWRGLPGSSYNEQFF
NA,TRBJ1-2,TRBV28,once,TGTGCCAGCAACCTTCGGGACGTAGGCTATGGCTACACCTTC,CASNLRDVGYGYTF
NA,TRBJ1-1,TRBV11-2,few,TGTGCCAGCAGCTTAATTCCGGGATCAACGACTGAAGCTTTCTTT,CASSLIPGSTTEAFF
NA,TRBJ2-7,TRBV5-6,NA,TGTGCCAGCAGCTTAAAGGACGGTCTGAGAAGGGAGCAGTACTTC,CASSLKDGLRREQYF
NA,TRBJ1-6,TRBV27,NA,TGTGCCAGCAGTTTACAGGGTCCGTATAATTCACCCCTCCACTTT,CASSLQGPYNSPLHF
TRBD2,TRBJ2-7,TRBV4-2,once,TGTGCCAGCAGCCAGGGGACTAGCGGGAGCGACGAGCAGTACTTC,CASSQGTSGSDEQYF
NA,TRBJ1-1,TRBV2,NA,TGTGCCAGCAGTGAAAGGTACACTGAAGCTTTCTTT,CASSERYTEAFF
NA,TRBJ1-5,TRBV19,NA,TGTGCCAGTAAAAGGGATGGCAATCAGCCCCAGCATTTT,CASKRDGNQPQHF
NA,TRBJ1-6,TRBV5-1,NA,TGCGCCAGCAGCTATCTGGAACGGATTAATTCACCCCTCCACTTT,CASSYLERINSPLHF
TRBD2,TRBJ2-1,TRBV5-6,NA,TGTGCCAGCAGCTTGGCCCGCGGGAGCCACTACAATGAGCAGTTCTTC,CASSLARGSHYNEQFF
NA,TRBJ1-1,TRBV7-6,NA,TGTGCCAGCAGCTTAAGAGGCGACTGGACGAACACTGAAGCTTTCTTT,CASSLRGDWTNTEAFF
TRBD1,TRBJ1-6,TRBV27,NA,TGTGCCAGCAGTTTCAGAACAGGGGGCGGCTCCTATAATTCACCCCTCCACTTT,CASSFRTGGGSYNSPLHF
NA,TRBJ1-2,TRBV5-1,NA,TGCGCCAGCAGAGAAAGGGGGTCGTCTGGCTACACCTTC,CASRERGSSGYTF
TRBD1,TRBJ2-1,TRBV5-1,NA,TGCGCCAGCAGCTCGTCCCGGGACAGGGCCGTCTACAATGAGCAGTTCTTC,CASSSSRDRAVYNEQFF
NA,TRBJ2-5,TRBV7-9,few,TGTGCCAGCAGCTTAGGGGGCCCTAGACCGGACCAGTACTTC,CASSLGGPRPDQYF
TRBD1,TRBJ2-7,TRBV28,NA,TGTGCCAGCAGTCGACGCGGGACAGGGTCCTACGAGCAGTACTTC,CASSRRGTGSYEQYF
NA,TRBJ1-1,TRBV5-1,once,TGCGCCAGCAGATACGGGACGGGGAACACTGAAGCTTTCTTT,CASRYGTGNTEAFF
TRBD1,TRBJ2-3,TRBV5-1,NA,TGCGCCAGCAGCACACACGACAGGGGAGTAACAGATACGCAGTATTTT,CASSTHDRGVTDTQYF
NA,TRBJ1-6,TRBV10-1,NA,TGCGCCAGCAGCCAGGGATCGAATTCACCCCTCCACTTT,CASSQGSNSPLHF
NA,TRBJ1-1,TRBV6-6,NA,TGTGCCTGCAACGAGGGACGGGGCACTGAAGCTTTCTTT,CACNEGRGTEAFF
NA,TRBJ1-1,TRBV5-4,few,TGTGCCAGCAGCTCCGCCCGTTCCAACACTGAAGCTTTCTTT,CASSSARSNTEAFF
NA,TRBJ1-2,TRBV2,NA,TGTGCCAGCAGTGAAGCGCTTCTCGGCTACACCTTC,CASSEALLGYTF
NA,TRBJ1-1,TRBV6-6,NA,TGTGCCAGCAGGTATCGGACGGCTAACACTGAAGCTTTCTTT,CASRYRTANTEAFF
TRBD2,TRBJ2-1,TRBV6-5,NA,TGTGCCAGCAGTTACTCGGGACTAGCGGGTTACAATGAGCAGTTCTTC,CASSYSGLAGYNEQFF
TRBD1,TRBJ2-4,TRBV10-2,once,TGCGCCAGCAGTGACCCCGGGACAGGGGAAAACATTCAGTACTTC,CASSDPGTGENIQYF
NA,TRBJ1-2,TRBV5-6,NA,TGTGCCAGCAGCCGTCTGCCAGGGGACGATTATGGCTACACCTTC,CASSRLPGDDYGYTF
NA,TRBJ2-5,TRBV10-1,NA,TGCGCCAGCAGTGAGGGGGTCGGCAGGGGACAAGAGACCCAGTACTTC,CASSEGVGRGQETQYF
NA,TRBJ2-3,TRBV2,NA,TGTGCCAGTTCCACCGGACGACCGGGCTCCACAGATACGCAGTATTTT,CASSTGRPGSTDTQYF
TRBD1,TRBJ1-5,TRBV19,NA,TGTGCCAGTAGTACGGACAGGGGGTCCCCTAGCAATCAGCCCCAGCATTTT,CASSTDRGSPSNQPQHF
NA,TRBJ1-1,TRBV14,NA,TGTGCCAGCAGCCAGCCCTCCGGGGATTACACTGAAGCTTTCTTT,CASSQPSGDYTEAFF
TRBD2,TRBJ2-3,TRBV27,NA,TGTGCCAGCAGGAGGGGACTAGCGGGGGACCGCACAGATACGCAGTATTTT,CASRRGLAGDRTDTQYF
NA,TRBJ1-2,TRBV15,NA,TGTGCCACCAGCAGCGGAGAGTTAGCTAACTATGGCTACACCTTC,CATSSGELANYGYTF
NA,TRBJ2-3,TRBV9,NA,TGTGCCAGCAGCGTATGGGTTGATGGCACAGATACGCAGTATTTT,CASSVWVDGTDTQYF
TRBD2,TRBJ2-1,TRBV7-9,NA,TGTGCCAGCAGCTTAACTAGCGGGGGGCCTCCACCGAGGGAGCAGTTCTTC,CASSLTSGGPPPREQFF
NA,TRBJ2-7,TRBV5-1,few,TGCGCCAGCAGCTTGGATGCCTACGAGCAGTACTTC,CASSLDAYEQYF
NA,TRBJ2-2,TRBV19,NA,TGTGCCAGTAGTGTAGCTTCCGGCGGGGAGCTGTTTTTT,CASSVASGGELFF
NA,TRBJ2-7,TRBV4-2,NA,TGTGCCAGCAGCCAAGATCGCAACAGGGCCTCCTACGAGCAGTACTTC,CASSQDRNRASYEQYF
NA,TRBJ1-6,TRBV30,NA,TGTGCCTGGAGCGCGGGAAACAATTCACCCCTCCACTTT,CAWSAGNNSPLHF
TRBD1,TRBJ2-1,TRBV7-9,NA,TGTGCCAGCAGCCCCCCGGACAGGGTCGTATCCGAGCAGTTCTTC,CASSPPDRVVSEQFF
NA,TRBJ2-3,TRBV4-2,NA,TGTGCCAGCAGCCAAGATAGGGCGGGAAGGGGCACAGATACGCAGTATTTT,CASSQDRAGRGTDTQYF
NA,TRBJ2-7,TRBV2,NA,TGTGCCAGCAGTCTGGACAGTACCTCCTACGAGCAGTACTTC,CASSLDSTSYEQYF
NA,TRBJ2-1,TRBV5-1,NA,TGCGCCAGCAGCTTGGTTTCCGTTTCCTACAATGAGCAGTTCTTC,CASSLVSVSYNEQFF
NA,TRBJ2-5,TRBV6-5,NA,TGTGCCAGCAGTTACCTCTCCACAGCGTACCAAGAGACCCAGTACTTC,CASSYLSTAYQETQYF
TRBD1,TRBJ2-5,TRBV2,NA,TGTGCCAGCAGAAAAGACAGGGCTAACCAAGAGACCCAGTACTTC,CASRKDRANQETQYF